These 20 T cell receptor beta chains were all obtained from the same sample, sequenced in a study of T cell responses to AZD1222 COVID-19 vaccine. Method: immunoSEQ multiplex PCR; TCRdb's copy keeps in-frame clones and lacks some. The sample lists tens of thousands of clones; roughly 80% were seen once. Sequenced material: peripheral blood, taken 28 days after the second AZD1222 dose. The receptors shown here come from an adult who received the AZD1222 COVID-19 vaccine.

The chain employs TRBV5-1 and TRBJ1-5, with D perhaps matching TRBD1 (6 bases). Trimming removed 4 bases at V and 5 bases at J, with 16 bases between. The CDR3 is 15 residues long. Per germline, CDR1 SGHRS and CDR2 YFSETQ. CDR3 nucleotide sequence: TGCGCCAGCAGCACCACTACAGGGCTCGATCAGCCCCAGCATTTT. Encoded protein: CASSTTTGLDQPQHF.

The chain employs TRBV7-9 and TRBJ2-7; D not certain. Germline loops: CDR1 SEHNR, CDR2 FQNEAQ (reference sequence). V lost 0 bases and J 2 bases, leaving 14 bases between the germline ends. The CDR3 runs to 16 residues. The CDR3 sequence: CASSLAGQHGPYEQYF. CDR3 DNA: TGTGCCAGCAGCTTAGCGGGCCAACACGGCCCCTACGAGCAGTACTTC.

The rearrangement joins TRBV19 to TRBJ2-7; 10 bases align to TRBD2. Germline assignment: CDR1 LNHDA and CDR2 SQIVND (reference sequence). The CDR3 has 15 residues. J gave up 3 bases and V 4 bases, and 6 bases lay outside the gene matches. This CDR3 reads CASSRASGGNYEQYF. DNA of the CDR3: TGTGCCAGTAGTAGGGCTAGCGGGGGAAACTACGAGCAGTACTTC.

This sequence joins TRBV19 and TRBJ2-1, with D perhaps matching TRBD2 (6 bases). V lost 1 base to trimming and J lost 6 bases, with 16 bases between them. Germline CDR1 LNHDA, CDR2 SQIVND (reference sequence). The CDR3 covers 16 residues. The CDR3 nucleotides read TGTGCCAGTAGTATAGTTAGCGGACCCGGGGGCAATGAGCAGTTCTTC. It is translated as CASSIVSGPGGNEQFF.

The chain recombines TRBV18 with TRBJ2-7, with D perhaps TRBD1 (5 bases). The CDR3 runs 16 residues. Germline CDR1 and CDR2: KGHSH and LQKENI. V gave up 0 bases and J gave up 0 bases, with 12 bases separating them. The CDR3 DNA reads TGTGCCAGCTCACCACCGCAGGGTAGATCCTCCTACGAGCAGTACTTC. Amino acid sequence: CASSPPQGRSSYEQYF.

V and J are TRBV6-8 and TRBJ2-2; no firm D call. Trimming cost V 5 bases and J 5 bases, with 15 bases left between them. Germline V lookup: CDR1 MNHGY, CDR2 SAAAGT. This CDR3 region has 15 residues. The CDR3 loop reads CASSRAPMETGELFF. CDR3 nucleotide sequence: TGTGCCAGCAGTCGGGCCCCGATGGAGACCGGGGAGCTGTTTTTT.

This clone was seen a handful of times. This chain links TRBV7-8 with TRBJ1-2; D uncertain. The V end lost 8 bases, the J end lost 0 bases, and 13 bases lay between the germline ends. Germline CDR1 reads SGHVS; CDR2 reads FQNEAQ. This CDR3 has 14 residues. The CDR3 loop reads CASSVRNPNYGYTF. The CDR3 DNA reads TGTGCCAGCTCCGTGAGAAACCCTAACTATGGCTACACCTTC.

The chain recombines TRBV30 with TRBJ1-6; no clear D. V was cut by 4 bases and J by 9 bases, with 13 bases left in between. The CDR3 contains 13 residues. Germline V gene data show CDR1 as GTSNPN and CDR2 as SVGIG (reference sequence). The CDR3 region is CAWKGAGISPLHF. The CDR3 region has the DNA TGTGCCTGGAAGGGAGCGGGGATTTCACCCCTCCACTTT.

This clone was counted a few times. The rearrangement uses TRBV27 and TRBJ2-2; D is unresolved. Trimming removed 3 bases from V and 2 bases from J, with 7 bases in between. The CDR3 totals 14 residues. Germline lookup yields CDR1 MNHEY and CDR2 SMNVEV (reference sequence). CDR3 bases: TGTGCCAGCAGTTTCTCCATCAACACCGGGGAGCTGTTTTTT. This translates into CASSFSINTGELFF.

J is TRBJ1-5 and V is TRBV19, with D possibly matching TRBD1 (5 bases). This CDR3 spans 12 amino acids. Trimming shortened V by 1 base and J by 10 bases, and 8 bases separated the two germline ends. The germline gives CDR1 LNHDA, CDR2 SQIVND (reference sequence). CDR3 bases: TGTGCCAGTAGTATAGTCCAGGGCCCCCAGCATTTT. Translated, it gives CASSIVQGPQHF. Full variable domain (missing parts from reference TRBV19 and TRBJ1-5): DGGITQSPKYLFRKEGQNVTLSCEQNLNHDAMYWYRQDPGQGLRLIYYSQIVNDFQKGDIAEGYSVSREKKESFPLTVTSAQKNPTAFYLCASSIVQGPQHFGDGTRLSIL.

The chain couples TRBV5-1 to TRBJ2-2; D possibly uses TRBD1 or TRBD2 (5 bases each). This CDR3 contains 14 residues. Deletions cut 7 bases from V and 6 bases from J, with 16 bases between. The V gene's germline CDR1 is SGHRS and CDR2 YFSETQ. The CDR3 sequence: CASRIEGSPGELFF. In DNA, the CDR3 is TGCGCCAGCCGAATCGAGGGGAGCCCCGGGGAGCTGTTTTTT.

CDR3 DNA: TGTGCCAGCAGCTTCCGGGACAGGGGTTCCTACGAGCAGTACTTC. Amino acids: CASSFRDRGSYEQYF. The rearrangement joins TRBV13 to TRBJ2-7, with TRBD1 matching over 10 bases. This CDR3 spans 15 amino acids. The germline V gene has CDR1 PRHDT and CDR2 FYEKMQ (reference sequence). V lost 3 bases and J lost 1; bases outside the gene matches: 3.

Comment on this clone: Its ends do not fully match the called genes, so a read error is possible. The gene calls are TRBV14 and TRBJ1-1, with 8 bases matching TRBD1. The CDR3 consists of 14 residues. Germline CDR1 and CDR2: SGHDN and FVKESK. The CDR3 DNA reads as TGTGCCAGCAGCCAGTTCGGACAGGGCCCTACCTCGATCTTT. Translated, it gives CASSQFGQGPTSIF.

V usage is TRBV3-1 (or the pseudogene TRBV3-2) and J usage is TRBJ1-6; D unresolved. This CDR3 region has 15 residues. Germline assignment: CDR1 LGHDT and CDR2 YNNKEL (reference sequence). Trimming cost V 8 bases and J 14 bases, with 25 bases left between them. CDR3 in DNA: TGTGCCAGCTTAATTCTCGGGCAGGCGACCATCTCCCTCCACTTT. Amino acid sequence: CASLILGQATISLHF.

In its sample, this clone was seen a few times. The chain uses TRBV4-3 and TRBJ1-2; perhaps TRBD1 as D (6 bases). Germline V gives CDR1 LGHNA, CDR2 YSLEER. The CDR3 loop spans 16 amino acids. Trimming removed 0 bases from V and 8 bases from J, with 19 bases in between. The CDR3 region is CASSQDPLGGAWGYTF. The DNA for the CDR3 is TGCGCCAGCAGCCAAGATCCCCTCGGGGGGGCTTGGGGCTACACCTTC.

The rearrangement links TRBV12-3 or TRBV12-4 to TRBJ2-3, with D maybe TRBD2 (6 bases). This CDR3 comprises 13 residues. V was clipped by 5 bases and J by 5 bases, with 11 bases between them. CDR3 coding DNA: TGTGCCAGCAGTCCGGGACTCTTAGATACGCAGTATTTT. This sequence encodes CASSPGLLDTQYF.

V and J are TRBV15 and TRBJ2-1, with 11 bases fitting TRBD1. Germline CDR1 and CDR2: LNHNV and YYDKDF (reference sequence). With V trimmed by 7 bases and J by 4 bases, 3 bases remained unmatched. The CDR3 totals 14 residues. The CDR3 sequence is CATTGQGVYNEQFF. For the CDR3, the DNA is TGTGCCACCACGGGACAGGGGGTATACAATGAGCAGTTCTTC.

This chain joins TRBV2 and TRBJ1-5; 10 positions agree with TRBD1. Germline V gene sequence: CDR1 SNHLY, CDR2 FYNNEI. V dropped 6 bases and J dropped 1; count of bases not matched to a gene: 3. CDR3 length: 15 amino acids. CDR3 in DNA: TGTGCCAGCAGCCGGGACAGGGGAAGCAATCAGCCCCAGCATTTT. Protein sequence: CASSRDRGSNQPQHF.

The CDR3 sequence: CASSVGQNTEAFF. In nucleotides, the CDR3 is TGTGCCAGCAGCGTTGGACAGAACACTGAAGCTTTCTTT. J is TRBJ1-1 and V is TRBV11-3; D may be TRBD1 (5 bases). The CDR3 runs 13 residues. CDR1 is SGHNT, CDR2 YENEEA, per germline. The V gene lost 5 bases and the J gene lost 1 base, with 8 bases spanning the gap.

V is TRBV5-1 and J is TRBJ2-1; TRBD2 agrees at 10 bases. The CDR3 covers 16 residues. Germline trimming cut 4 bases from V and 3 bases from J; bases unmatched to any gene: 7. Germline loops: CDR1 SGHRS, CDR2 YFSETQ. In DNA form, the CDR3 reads TGCGCCAGCAGCGGAAGGGCTAGCGGGGGCTACAATGAGCAGTTCTTC. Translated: CASSGRASGGYNEQFF.